This TCR beta chain came from a study of blood T cell repertoires in COVID-19. Study summary: Acute-phase and convalescent COVID-19 samples originated in the United States, Italy and Spain. T cells, B-cell-depleted T cells, or PBMCs provided the cDNA or gDNA that served as material.

Source study methods: Amplification from reference gene primers served as the basis for estimated nucleated cell counts. Generated by immunoSEQ multiplex PCR, the TCRdb table keeps only in-frame clones and is missing some. V and J calls and clone size are as listed in that table; D and trimming were resolved from the DNA. The table has fewer than 85,000 clones, roughly 70% seen once. This clone was counted between two and nine times. This sequence originates from a human donor with acute or convalescent COVID-19. The donor label of this sample is uncertain. The source material was peripheral blood.

In nucleotides, the CDR3 is TGCGCCAGCAATGGCGGACTAGCGGACAACAATGAGCAGTTCTTC. Its protein product is CASNGGLADNNEQFF. This chain links TRBV5-1 with TRBJ2-1; TRBD2 matches 10 bases. The CDR3 is made up of 15 amino acids. Germline lookup yields CDR1 SGHRS and CDR2 YFSETQ. Trimming removed 6 bases from V and 5 bases from J; junction bases left unmatched: 8.